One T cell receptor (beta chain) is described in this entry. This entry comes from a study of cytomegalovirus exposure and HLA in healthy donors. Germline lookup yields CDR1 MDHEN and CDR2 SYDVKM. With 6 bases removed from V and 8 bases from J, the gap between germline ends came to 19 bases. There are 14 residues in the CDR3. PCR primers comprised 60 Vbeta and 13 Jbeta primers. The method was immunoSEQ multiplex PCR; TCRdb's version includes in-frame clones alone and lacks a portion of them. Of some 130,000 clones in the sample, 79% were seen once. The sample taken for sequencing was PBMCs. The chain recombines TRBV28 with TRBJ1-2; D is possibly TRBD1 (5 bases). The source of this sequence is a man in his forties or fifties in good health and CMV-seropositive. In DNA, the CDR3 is TGTGCCAGCAGGAGGGGAGGGATGGGAGAAGGCTACACCTTC. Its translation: CASRRGGMGEGYTF.